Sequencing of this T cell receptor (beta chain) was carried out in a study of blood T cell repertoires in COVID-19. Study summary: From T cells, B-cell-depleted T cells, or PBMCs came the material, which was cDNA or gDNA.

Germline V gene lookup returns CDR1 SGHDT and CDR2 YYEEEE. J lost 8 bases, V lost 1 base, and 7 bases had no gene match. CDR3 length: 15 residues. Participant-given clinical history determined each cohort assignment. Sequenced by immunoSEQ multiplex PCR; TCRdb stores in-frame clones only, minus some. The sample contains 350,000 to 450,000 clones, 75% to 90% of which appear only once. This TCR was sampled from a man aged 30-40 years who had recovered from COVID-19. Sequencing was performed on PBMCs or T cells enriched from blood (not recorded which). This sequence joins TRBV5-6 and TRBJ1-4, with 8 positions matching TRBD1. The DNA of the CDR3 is TGTGCCAGCAGCTTGAGGGACAGGCTTGAGGAAAAACTGTTTTTT. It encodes CASSLRDRLEEKLFF.